The clone carrying this T cell receptor (beta chain) was found once. The data originate from a study of shared clonotypes between healthy human individuals. Adults of Caucasian background living in Nashville, Tennessee made up all donors. The CDR3 length is 14 residues. The V segment lost 10 bases and the J segment 4 bases; nucleotides outside the gene matches: 8. Germline lookup yields CDR1 MDHEN and CDR2 SYDVKM. Profiling relied on immunoSEQ multiplex PCR, and the TCRdb table lists in-frame clones only, not all of them. The sample includes over 2 million clones, around 93% of them seen just once. The clonotype originates from a man aged 18 to 29 in good health. Some clones in this sample may be carry-over from other donors' samples. This chain joins TRBV28 and TRBJ2-7, with 12 bases lining up with TRBD1. Sequencing was done on a sample of naive CD4+ T cells from PBMCs. Subset specified: CD45RA+ positively selected. CDR3 coding DNA: TGTGCCATCACACCGGGACAGGGGGCTTACGAGCAGTACTTC. Amino acids: CAITPGQGAYEQYF.